The 21 T cell receptor beta chains given below trace back to one sample, sequenced in a study of shared clonotypes between healthy human individuals. This table comes from immunoSEQ multiplex PCR, and its TCRdb copy is limited to in-frame clones, with some not included. Of fewer than 200,000 clones listed, just under 95% are singletons. The source material was naive CD4+ T cells sorted from blood. Subset specified: CD45RA+ positively selected. The receptors were gathered from a woman between 25 and 40 years old in good health.

The chain has TRBV5-1 and TRBJ2-3; the match to TRBD1 covers 11 bases. The trim removed 4 bases at V and 3 bases at J, leaving 7 bases unmatched. Germline assignment: CDR1 SGHRS and CDR2 YFSETQ. The CDR3 spans 16 residues. CDR3 nucleotides: TGCGCCAGCAGCATCCGGACAGGGGGCTTAACAGATACGCAGTATTTT. Residues: CASSIRTGGLTDTQYF.

The chain recombines TRBV29-1 with TRBJ2-5, with D maybe TRBD2 (5 bases). Gene TRBJ2-7 matches the end of the DNA better, so the J call may be wrong. Germline CDR1 SQVTM, CDR2 ANQGSEA. There are 13 residues in the CDR3. CDR3 bases: TGCAGCGTGGGTAAGAGGCTCGGGGACGAGCAGTACTTC. It is translated as CSVGKRLGDEQYF.

The chain is built from TRBV28 and TRBJ2-5; a possible D gene is TRBD2 (6 bases). The DNA end favors TRBJ2-7, so the J call may be wrong. The CDR3 runs to 14 residues. CDR1 MDHEN and CDR2 SYDVKM come from the germline V gene. As DNA, the CDR3 is TGTGCCAGCAGCTTTAGCGGAAGCAATTACGAGCAGTACTTC. Amino acid sequence: CASSFSGSNYEQYF.

The CDR3 sequence: CASSQDHSYGYTF. The CDR3 coding sequence is TGTGCCAGCAGCCAAGATCACAGCTATGGCTACACCTTC. The chain has TRBV14 and TRBJ1-2; D gene uncertain. V lost 0 bases and J 4 bases, leaving 6 bases between the germline ends. The CDR3 is 13 amino acids. The V gene's germline CDR1 is SGHDN and CDR2 FVKESK.

The CDR3 DNA sequence: TGCGCCAGCAGCGATAGGACAGGGTCCCAATATGAGCAGTTCTTC. It is translated as CASSDRTGSQYEQFF. V usage is TRBV5-1 and J usage is TRBJ2-1; 8 bases align to TRBD1. V shed 4 bases and J 8 bases; nucleotides not matched to a gene: 11. CDR1 SGHRS and CDR2 YFSETQ come from the germline V gene. This CDR3 comprises 15 residues.

This chain links TRBV27 with TRBJ2-7; D might be TRBD2 (5 bases). Germline loops: CDR1 MNHEY, CDR2 SMNVEV (reference sequence). V was pared by 1 base and J by 2 bases, with 12 bases between. The CDR3 is 15 amino acids. In nucleotides, the CDR3 is TGTGCCAGCAGTTTATTCGGCGGGCCGACCTACGAGCAGTACTTC. This translates into CASSLFGGPTYEQYF.

Of note for this clone: Other DNA sequences in this specimen translate into the identical CDR3. The genes are TRBV28 and TRBJ2-1; 10 bases are a match to TRBD2. The length of the CDR3 is 14 residues. The V and J ends lost 6 bases and 9 bases, in that order; junction bases with no gene match: 8. Per germline, CDR1 MDHEN and CDR2 SYDVKM. The CDR3 loop is CASRPSGRAGEQFF. The CDR3 DNA sequence: TGTGCCAGCAGGCCGAGCGGGAGGGCGGGTGAGCAGTTCTTC.

The gene calls are TRBV19 and TRBJ1-2; no definite D call. This CDR3 contains 14 residues. Germline V gene lookup returns CDR1 LNHDA and CDR2 SQIVND (reference sequence). V gave up 3 bases and J gave up 0 bases, with 8 bases separating them. The CDR3 DNA reads TGTGCCAGTAGTATCCCTAACACTAACTATGGCTACACCTTC. Its protein product is CASSIPNTNYGYTF.

The chain uses TRBV29-1 and TRBJ1-2; TRBD1 is a possible D gene (5 bases). Germline-derived CDR1 and CDR2 are SQVTM and ANQGSEA. The V gene lost 6 bases and the J gene lost 13 bases, with 12 bases spanning the gap. This CDR3 comprises 9 residues. The chain's CDR3 is CSVGPPPTF. DNA of the CDR3: TGCAGCGTGGGACCCCCGCCCACCTTC.

The chain links TRBV7-9 to TRBJ2-1; a weak D match, TRBD1 (5 bases). Trimming took 3 bases from V and 1 from J, leaving 13 bases between them. The V gene's germline CDR1 is SEHNR and CDR2 FQNEAQ (reference sequence). CDR3 length: 16 amino acids. The CDR3 nucleotides are TGTGCCAGCAGCTTCGCGTACAGGACATCCTACAATGAGCAGTTCTTC. It translates to CASSFAYRTSYNEQFF.

This clone was seen only a few times. This rearrangement joins TRBV16 to TRBJ1-5; TRBD1 is a possible D gene (6 bases). From germline, CDR1 is KGHSY and CDR2 FQNENV. V lost 1 base and J lost 6, with 13 bases in between. CDR3 length: 15 amino acids. The CDR3 sequence: CASSQFSRGTQPQHF. In nucleotides, the CDR3 is TGTGCCAGCAGCCAATTTAGTAGGGGGACTCAGCCCCAGCATTTT.

This sequence joins TRBV4-2 and TRBJ2-7; D might be TRBD2 (7 bases). V was trimmed by 1 base and J by 3 bases, leaving 25 bases between them. This CDR3 contains 19 residues. In germline, CDR1 is LGHNA, CDR2 YNFKEQ. The CDR3 loop is CASSQGTVRSGASYYEQYF. CDR3 DNA sequence: TGTGCCAGCAGCCAAGGGACAGTGAGAAGCGGGGCTAGTTACTACGAGCAGTACTTC.

For the CDR3, the DNA is TGTGCCAGCTCACCACTGCTCTCGGGACAGGGGACGGGCGAGCAGTACTTC. Encoded protein: CASSPLLSGQGTGEQYF. This rearrangement joins TRBV18 to TRBJ2-7, with 10 bases lining up with TRBD1. The length of the CDR3 is 17 residues. Germline loops: CDR1 KGHSH, CDR2 LQKENI. The V segment lost 1 base and the J segment 6 bases; nucleotides outside the gene matches: 12.

The chain carries TRBV10-3 and TRBJ2-1; TRBD1 matches at 7 bases. Trimming removed 6 bases from V and 2 bases from J; junction bases left unmatched: 4. The CDR3 spans 14 residues. Per the germline V gene, CDR1 is ENHRY and CDR2 is SYGVKD. CDR3 sequence reads: CAISGQDPYNEQFF. CDR3 DNA sequence: TGTGCCATCAGCGGACAGGATCCCTACAATGAGCAGTTCTTC.

J is TRBJ2-5 and V is TRBV5-1; D unresolved. Germline CDR1 and CDR2: SGHRS and YFSETQ. This CDR3 region has 11 residues. Trimming pared 4 bases from V and 2 bases from J, leaving 3 bases between. In nucleotides, the CDR3 is TGCGCCAGCAGCGAGCAAGAGACCCAGTACTTC. It is translated as CASSEQETQYF.

The genes are TRBV21-1 and TRBJ2-7; TRBD1 is taken as the D call from the table, unchecked against the DNA. TRBV21-1 is designated a pseudogene. The CDR3 runs 10 residues. The DNA of the CDR3 is TGTGCCAGTTGGGGCCACGAGCAGTACTTC. It is translated as CASWGHEQYF.

The rearrangement links TRBV27 to TRBJ2-5; D unresolved. With the DNA end fitting TRBJ2-7 better, the J assignment may be wrong. This CDR3 is built from 14 residues. CDR1 and CDR2 (germline): MNHEY, SMNVEV (reference sequence). This CDR3 is CASRGLGRRYEQYF. DNA of the CDR3: TGTGCCAGCAGGGGTCTAGGCAGGCGGTACGAGCAGTACTTC.

The J gene is TRBJ2-5, the V gene TRBV28; D might be TRBD1 (6 bases). The J call may be faulty, since TRBJ2-7 better matches the DNA end. Germline V lookup: CDR1 MDHEN, CDR2 SYDVKM. This CDR3 comprises 14 residues. The CDR3 DNA sequence: TGTGCCAGCGTTGGACAGCCCGTTGCCTACGAGCAGTACTTC. Its translation is CASVGQPVAYEQYF.

The chain links TRBV6-5 to TRBJ1-3; no definite D call. V lost 6 bases to trimming and J lost 0 bases, with 12 bases between them. Germline values: CDR1 MNHEY, CDR2 SVGAGI. The CDR3 covers 15 residues. For the CDR3, the DNA is TGTGCCAGCAGGACCGGACCCACCTCTGGAAACACCATATATTTT. This gives the protein CASRTGPTSGNTIYF.

This sequence joins TRBV27 and TRBJ2-1; maybe TRBD2 (6 bases). This CDR3 comprises 19 residues. V was shortened by 2 bases and J by 9 bases, with 29 bases between the two germline ends. Germline V lookup: CDR1 MNHEY, CDR2 SMNVEV (reference sequence). The CDR3 region has the DNA TGTGCCAGCAGTTTACGGAGCCAGAGGGCCGGGAGTCCCCCAGCTGAGCAGTTCTTC. This encodes CASSLRSQRAGSPPAEQFF.

The rearrangement joins TRBV30 to TRBJ1-4; D is undetermined. Between the trimmed V and J ends, which lost 5 bases and 8 bases, there was a span of 12 bases. The CDR3 sequence is 12 residues long. CDR1 and CDR2 from the germline V gene are GTSNPN and SVGIG (reference sequence). The chain's CDR3 is CAWQTIGEKLFF. The CDR3 DNA reads TGTGCCTGGCAAACTATAGGGGAAAAACTGTTTTTT.